This section outlines one T cell receptor beta chain sequence together with its context. Antigen unknown. No conserved phenylalanine or tryptophan ends this CDR3, so it is likely a read error. The data stem from a study of CD8+CD57+ T cells in acquired aplastic anemia. An expansion of CD8+CD57+ cells by flow cytometry had been shown in patients chosen for sequencing. Acquired aplastic anemia of severe grade affected all patients. Looked up from germline, CDR1 is SQVTM and CDR2 is ANQGSEA. Between the trimmed V and J ends, which lost 3 bases and 1 base, there was a span of 7 bases. The CDR3 loop spans 12 amino acids. TCR beta VDJ and CDR3 profiling used genomic DNA as template. TCRdb passed the reads through MiXCR, listing each CDR3 protein once. The data show fewer than 250,000 distinct CDR3 sequences, more than 40% seen once. Study-wide findings and caveats: Patients and controls turned out to have some 30 CD8+ CDR3 sequences in common. Between the patient and control groups, CD8+ Simpson's diversity did not differ significantly.

This clonotype was sampled from a human donor with aplastic anemia. The specimen sequenced was sorted CD4+, CD8+, or CD8+CD57+ T cells (not recorded which) from PBMCs. The chain carries TRBV29-1 and TRBJ2-7; D call uncertain. The CDR3 sequence: CSVDIGSYEQYS. CDR3 in DNA: TGCAGCGTTGATATTGGGTCCTACGAGCAGTACTCC.